These 15 T cell receptor beta chains originate from one sample sequenced in a study of T cells expressing NK-cell markers. From its re-call of the 5' RACE reads, TCRdb lists each CDR3 protein once, without DNA. In total, the table holds a few hundred thousand distinct CDR3 sequences. The material sequenced was blood T cells: a sorted CD56 or NKG2C T cell subset, CD4+ or CD8+ T cells, or bulk PBMC T cells (not recorded which). These receptors originate from a man aged 18 to 30 in good health.

This chain links TRBV4-3 with TRBJ1-2; TCRdb's D call of TRBD1 is untestable without DNA. This CDR3 region has 14 residues. The V gene's germline CDR1 is LGHNA and CDR2 YSLEER. The CDR3 is CASSQEQDNYGYTF.

The chain links TRBV20-1 to TRBJ2-1; TCRdb's assignment of TRBD1 cannot be checked, as there is no DNA. Germline-derived CDR1 and CDR2 are DFQATT and SNEGSKA (reference sequence). The CDR3 is 14 amino acids. The CDR3 spells CSATRDRVFDEQFF.

This chain links TRBV5-5 with TRBJ1-2. Germline V gives CDR1 SGHKS, CDR2 YYEKEE (reference sequence). The length of the CDR3 is 15 residues. CDR3 in amino acids: CASSFGVGVDYGYTF.

The chain employs TRBV7-6 and TRBJ2-7; as DNA is missing, the TRBD1 call by TCRdb cannot be tested. The CDR3 extends over 14 amino acids. CDR1 SGHVS and CDR2 FNYEAQ come from the germline V gene. This chain's CDR3 is CASSPPGASYEQYF. The full variable domain, with the rest looked up from reference TRBV7-6 and TRBJ2-7, is GAGVSQSPRYKVTKRGQDVALRCDPISGHVSLYWYRQALGQGPEFLTYFNYEAQQDKSGLPNDRFSAERPEGSISTLTIQRTEQRDSAMYRCASSPPGASYEQYFGPGTRLTVT.

The chain employs TRBV5-6 and TRBJ2-3; TCRdb picks TRBD1, but there is no DNA to check that call. CDR3 length: 15 residues. The V gene's germline CDR1 is SGHDT and CDR2 YYEEEE. The CDR3 sequence: CASSYGQGAPDTQYF.

The chain employs TRBV20-1 and TRBJ1-5; the TCRdb D gene call, TRBD1, has no DNA to confirm it. Germline CDR1 is DFQATT and CDR2 is SNEGSKA (reference sequence). This CDR3 region has 15 residues. The CDR3 loop reads CSAQGPGVSNQPQHF.

This chain connects TRBV29-1 to TRBJ2-7. Germline V gene data show CDR1 as SQVTM and CDR2 as ANQGSEA. This CDR3 spans 13 amino acids. This CDR3 reads CSVGQLDSYEQYF.

The rearrangement joins TRBV24-1 to TRBJ1-2. The CDR3 is 16 residues long. Germline V lookup: CDR1 KGHDR, CDR2 SFDVKD. The CDR3 spells CATSDLESSGTGGYTF.

The chain couples TRBV27 to TRBJ1-4. Germline V CDR1 and CDR2: MNHEY, SMNVEV (reference sequence). The CDR3 totals 13 residues. The CDR3 loop reads CASSLQRNEKLFF.

V and J are TRBV27 and TRBJ1-5. The germline CDR1 and CDR2 sequences are MNHEY and SMNVEV (reference sequence). The CDR3 covers 13 residues. The chain's CDR3 is CASKGGDNQPQHF.

This sequence joins TRBV5-6 and TRBJ2-1; TCRdb returns TRBD1, unconfirmable since there is no DNA. The length of the CDR3 is 14 residues. Germline values: CDR1 SGHDT, CDR2 YYEEEE. The CDR3 reads CASSGYRGYNEQFF.

This rearrangement joins TRBV10-3 to TRBJ1-1; TCRdb's D call of TRBD1 is untestable without DNA. The germline V gene has CDR1 ENHRY and CDR2 SYGVKD. The CDR3 is made up of 15 amino acids. The CDR3 sequence: CAIRGQIGMNTEAFF.

The chain recombines TRBV6-5 with TRBJ2-1; TCRdb's D call, TRBD1, is unchecked because there is no DNA. CDR1 is MNHEY, CDR2 SVGAGI, per germline. CDR3 length equals 14 residues. The CDR3 loop is CASSYTDRGNEQFF.

CDR3 amino acids: CASSEGSGSADTQYF. This chain uses TRBV25-1 with TRBJ2-3; TCRdb's assignment of TRBD2 cannot be checked, as there is no DNA. Germline loops: CDR1 MGHDK, CDR2 SYGVNS. CDR3 length equals 15 residues.

The rearrangement uses TRBV29-1 and TRBJ2-5; without DNA, the TCRdb call of TRBD2 cannot be checked. Germline V lookup: CDR1 SQVTM, CDR2 ANQGSEA. This CDR3 has 15 amino acids. CDR3 loop: CSVAFSKERKETQYF.